Listed here are 9 T cell receptor beta chains from one sample, sequenced in a study of glioma-infiltrating T cells after dendritic cell vaccination. Sample time point: after dendritic cell vaccination, including at tumor progression/relapse. TCRdb keeps only in-frame clones here, not all; method: immunoSEQ multiplex PCR. The table records 98,000 or so clones, 65% to 85% of them present only once. The sample consisted of blood, taken after dendritic cell vaccination. The receptors were sampled from a human donor with glioblastoma.

The chain combines TRBV4-2 with TRBJ2-5; 8 bases align to TRBD1. CDR1 is LGHNA and CDR2 is YNFKEQ in the germline V gene. CDR3 length equals 15 residues. V shed 4 bases, J shed 5 bases, and the junction held 9 bases outside the gene matches. CDR3 bases: TGTGCCAGCAGCCTTACTCAGGGGGCGGGGGAGACCCAGTACTTC. Amino acids: CASSLTQGAGETQYF.

The chain combines TRBV11-2 with TRBJ1-2, with D unresolved. Germline V CDR1 and CDR2: SGHAT, FQNNGV. The germline V and J ends were trimmed by 3 bases and 7 bases, with 6 bases remaining between them. The CDR3 has 11 residues. The CDR3, as DNA: TGTGCCAGCAGCTTCCGGGGTGGCTACACCTTC. Translation gives CASSFRGGYTF.

The chain uses TRBV6-1 and TRBJ2-5; D is undetermined. Germline V gene lookup returns CDR1 MNHNS and CDR2 SASEGT. The germline V and J ends were trimmed by 4 bases and 3 bases, with 9 bases remaining between them. There are 13 residues in the CDR3. DNA of the CDR3: TGTGCCAGCAGTGGACCGGAGAAAGAGACCCAGTACTTC. Translating gives CASSGPEKETQYF.

The V gene is TRBV19, the J gene TRBJ2-2, with a weak D call TRBD2 (5 bases). The CDR3 consists of 14 residues. V was cut by 5 bases and J by 6 bases, with 13 bases left in between. Germline V lookup: CDR1 LNHDA, CDR2 SQIVND (reference sequence). The CDR3 bases are TGTGCCAGTAGTCCGGGAATTTCGGCCGGGGAGCTGTTTTTT. It specifies CASSPGISAGELFF.

The chain employs TRBV7-3 and TRBJ2-1, with 8 nucleotides matching TRBD2. This CDR3 has 13 amino acids. Trimming removed 8 bases from V and 5 bases from J; junction bases left unmatched: 5. Germline V gives CDR1 SGHTA, CDR2 FQGTGA. Here the CDR3 reads CASAISGNNEQFF. The CDR3 DNA follows: TGTGCCAGCGCCATTAGCGGGAACAATGAGCAGTTCTTC.

This chain links TRBV6-5 with TRBJ1-3, with D possibly being TRBD1 (6 bases). Germline CDR1 and CDR2: MNHEY and SVGAGI. The CDR3 runs 15 residues. Between the trimmed V and J ends, which lost 0 bases and 0 bases, there was a span of 6 bases. The CDR3 spells CASSYSGASGNTIYF. The DNA for the CDR3 is TGTGCCAGCAGTTACTCGGGGGCCTCTGGAAACACCATATATTTT.

The chain uses TRBV5-8 and TRBJ1-6, with TRBD1 identical over 8 bases. This CDR3 contains 15 residues. The germline V gene has CDR1 SGHTS and CDR2 YDEGEE. The trim removed 0 bases at V and 7 bases at J, leaving 3 bases unmatched. CDR3 nucleotides: TGTGCCAGCAGCTTGGGGCAGGGGGCGAATTCACCCCTCCACTTT. It encodes CASSLGQGANSPLHF.

The chain is built from TRBV4-1 and TRBJ1-2; no clear D. The germline CDR1 and CDR2 sequences are MGHRA and YSYEKL. V dropped 4 bases and J dropped 8 bases, with 17 bases sitting between them. This CDR3 comprises 14 residues. The CDR3 DNA reads as TGCGCCAGCAGCCGGCCGGGAACCGCGAGGGGCTACACCTTC. It specifies CASSRPGTARGYTF.

The rearrangement joins TRBV12-2 to TRBJ2-7; the D call TRBD2 from the table was never checked on the DNA. TRBV12-2 is described as a pseudogene. This CDR3 contains 17 residues. The CDR3 loop is CASRAQGTSGRIYEQYF. The CDR3, as DNA: TGTGCAAGTCGCGCCCAAGGGACTAGCGGGAGAATCTACGAGCAGTACTTC.